The 14 T cell receptor beta chains given below trace back to one sample, sequenced in a study of OX40 agonist ivuxolimab in advanced cancers. The method was immunoSEQ multiplex PCR; TCRdb's version includes in-frame clones alone and lacks a portion of them. The profile shows 47,000 or so clones, around 87% of them singletons. The sequences come from CD4+ or CD8+ T cells sorted from blood, collected in a trial of the OX40 agonist ivuxolimab. The receptors derive from an adult with an advanced solid tumor such as melanoma, head and neck, liver or kidney cancer.

This clone is judged medium-sized. V is TRBV28 and J is TRBJ1-6, with D possibly TRBD1 on 6 matching bases. The CDR3 is 15 residues long. Trimming stripped 6 bases from V and 9 bases from J, with 18 bases between. Germline lookup yields CDR1 MDHEN and CDR2 SYDVKM. The CDR3 reads CASSPKGGPGSPLHF. The DNA for the CDR3 is TGTGCCAGCAGCCCTAAGGGGGGTCCGGGTTCACCCCTCCACTTT.

This clone has more than one count but fewer than ten. This chain links TRBV9 with TRBJ1-1; D is ambiguous. The CDR3 contains 14 residues. Deletions cut 0 bases from V and 5 bases from J, with 11 bases between. Germline CDR1 reads SGDLS; CDR2 reads YYNGEE. CDR3 nucleotide sequence: TGTGCCAGCAGCGTAGGAAGAGGAAAGACTGAAGCTTTCTTT. Amino acids: CASSVGRGKTEAFF.

The rearrangement uses TRBV7-6 and TRBJ1-5; D is unresolved. Germline V lookup: CDR1 SGHVS, CDR2 FNYEAQ. The length of the CDR3 is 15 residues. Trimming pared 2 bases from V and 3 bases from J, leaving 11 bases between. Here the CDR3 DNA reads TGTGCCAGCAGCTTAACCCAGGACCCCAATCAGCCCCAGCATTTT. It is translated as CASSLTQDPNQPQHF.

The chain employs TRBV7-8 and TRBJ2-1; the match to TRBD1 covers 9 bases. Germline-derived CDR1 and CDR2 are SGHVS and FQNEAQ. V was pared by 2 bases and J by 0 bases, with 2 bases of the junction left unmatched. This CDR3 is 16 amino acids long. The CDR3 protein is CASSLQTGGSYNEQFF. CDR3 coding DNA: TGTGCCAGCAGCTTACAGACAGGGGGCTCCTACAATGAGCAGTTCTTC.

This clone is a singleton in its sample. This rearrangement joins TRBV7-2 to TRBJ2-7; no definite D call. In germline, CDR1 is SGHTA, CDR2 FQGNSA. The germline V and J ends were trimmed by 3 bases and 4 bases, with 7 bases remaining between them. This CDR3 spans 12 amino acids. The DNA for the CDR3 is TGTGCCAGCAGCTTTCTTGGGTACGAGCAGTACTTC. It yields the protein CASSFLGYEQYF. Full variable domain (rest looked up from reference TRBV7-2 and TRBJ2-7): GAGVSQSPSNKVTEKGKDVELRCDPISGHTALYWYRQSLGQGLEFLIYFQGNSAPDKSGLPSDRFSAERTGGSVSTLTIQRTQQEDSAVYLCASSFLGYEQYFGPGTRLTVT.

As concerns this clone: The junction departs from germline at one end; a sequencing error may be responsible. The chain combines TRBV5-3 with TRBJ2-4; 7 positions match TRBD2. TRBV5-3 is treated as an ORF (open reading frame) with a function not yet certain. The CDR3 has 15 residues. CDR3 DNA sequence: TGTGCCAGCAGCTTGAGCGGGGAGGCCAAAAACATTCAGTACTTC. This encodes CASSLSGEAKNIQYF.

V and J are TRBV27 and TRBJ2-1; 7 bases match TRBD2. The trim removed 3 bases at V and 6 bases at J, leaving 8 bases unmatched. The CDR3 totals 15 residues. Germline V gene lookup returns CDR1 MNHEY and CDR2 SMNVEV (reference sequence). CDR3 in amino acids: CASSFGAGAPNEQFF. Here the CDR3 DNA reads TGTGCCAGCAGTTTTGGTGCGGGAGCCCCCAATGAGCAGTTCTTC.

Relative to its sample, this clone is large. This rearrangement joins TRBV5-1 to TRBJ1-2; possible D gene TRBD1, 6 bases. V lost 3 bases and J 4 bases, leaving 10 bases between the germline ends. Per the germline V gene, CDR1 is SGHRS and CDR2 is YFSETQ. The CDR3 has 13 amino acids. The CDR3 loop is CASSWDKSYGYTF. The DNA of the CDR3 is TGCGCCAGCAGCTGGGACAAAAGCTATGGCTACACCTTC.

Only a few counts were recorded for this clone. The gene calls are TRBV4-3 and TRBJ2-1, with 7 bases aligning to TRBD1. CDR1 is LGHNA, CDR2 YSLEER, per germline. V gave up 2 bases and J gave up 6 bases; unmatched junction bases: 7. CDR3 size: 15 residues. Here the CDR3 reads CASSQFSSGGNEQFF. In DNA form, the CDR3 reads TGCGCCAGCAGCCAATTCTCGTCAGGGGGCAATGAGCAGTTCTTC.

The gene calls are TRBV19 and TRBJ2-7, with D unclear. V dropped 10 bases and J dropped 0 bases, with 10 bases sitting between them. This CDR3 spans 12 amino acids. Germline V gene data show CDR1 as LNHDA and CDR2 as SQIVND (reference sequence). The DNA for the CDR3 is TGTGCCACCGGAGTCAGCTCCTACGAGCAGTACTTC. It specifies CATGVSSYEQYF.

The J gene is TRBJ2-5, the V gene TRBV12-5, with D perhaps matching TRBD1 (5 bases). Germline V CDR1 and CDR2: LGHNT, FRNRAP. Trimming took 6 bases from V and 1 from J, leaving 6 bases between them. The CDR3 covers 12 residues. The CDR3 spells CASGRAQETQYF. CDR3 DNA: TGTGCTAGTGGCAGGGCCCAAGAGACCCAGTACTTC. The entire variable domain, with the rest obtained from reference TRBV12-5 and TRBJ2-5, is as follows: DARVTQTPRHKVTEMGQEVTMRCQPILGHNTVFWYRQTMMQGLELLAYFRNRAPLDDSGMPKDRFSAEMPDATLATLKIQPSEPRDSAVYFCASGRAQETQYFGPGTRLLVL.

V and J are TRBV5-5 and TRBJ2-2; D unresolved. Per the germline V gene, CDR1 is SGHKS and CDR2 is YYEKEE (reference sequence). Trimming removed 1 base at V and 5 bases at J, with 18 bases between. The CDR3 is 17 amino acids. CDR3 DNA sequence: TGTGCCAGCAGCTTGCGGCCGGAAATCGGTCGGACCGGGGAGCTGTTTTTT. Protein sequence: CASSLRPEIGRTGELFF.

This clone was found once. The chain carries TRBV11-3 and TRBJ2-3; TRBD2 matches 7 bases. Germline CDR1 SGHNT, CDR2 YENEEA. The CDR3 loop spans 15 amino acids. J lost 4 bases, V lost 4 bases, and 8 bases had no gene match. Here the CDR3 reads CASSWTGRVPDTQYF. The CDR3 DNA reads TGTGCCAGCAGCTGGACTGGGAGGGTGCCAGATACGCAGTATTTT.

The rearrangement joins TRBV4-1 to TRBJ2-5; 8 positions match TRBD2. The J call may be wrong; the DNA end is better matched by TRBJ2-7. The CDR3 spans 15 residues. Germline V gene data show CDR1 as MGHRA and CDR2 as YSYEKL. CDR3 in amino acids: CASSQGASGSYEQYF. The CDR3 DNA follows: TGCGCCAGCAGCCAGGGAGCTAGCGGGTCCTACGAGCAGTACTTC.